This passage covers 11 T cell receptor beta chains from one sample sequenced in a study of blood T cells in healthy people across ages. Using a J-beta primer mix together with a sample-barcoded 5' primer, a second PCR was run for roughly 6 to 11 cycles. TCRdb reprocessed the 5' RACE reads with MiXCR, giving one entry per CDR3 protein. Seen here are about 290,000 distinct CDR3 sequences, roughly 26% observed once, and the top ten hold approximately 29%. The source material was blood. These receptors came from a woman in her 70s in good health.

Concerning this clonotype: Relative to the germline gene, one junction end is altered; a read error may explain this. The genes are TRBV20-1 and TRBJ1-1, with 8 bases aligning to TRBD1. CDR1 is DFQATT and CDR2 is SNEGSKA in the germline V gene (reference sequence). This CDR3 is built from 15 residues. CDR3 sequence reads: CSAREGQVRNTEASF. In nucleotides, the CDR3 is TGCAGTGCTAGAGAGGGACAGGTGAGGAACACTGAAGCTTCCTTT.

This clonotype was recorded once. The V call is TRBV7-2, the J call TRBJ2-5, with 8 bases fitting TRBD1. J lost 4 bases, V lost 5 bases, and 6 bases had no gene match. CDR3 length equals 14 residues. Looked up from germline, CDR1 is SGHTA and CDR2 is FQGNSA. The CDR3 nucleotides are TGTGCCAGCAGCGACCCGGACAGGGCAGAGACCCAGTACTTC. This sequence encodes CASSDPDRAETQYF.

Many counts were recorded for this clonotype. The DNA for the CDR3 is TGCGCCAGCAGTAAGGGGCTAGCGGGACTCGGCGCCTACGAGCAGTACTTC. This gives the protein CASSKGLAGLGAYEQYF. The V and J genes are TRBV4-1 and TRBJ2-7; 9 positions agree with TRBD2. The CDR3 is made up of 17 amino acids. Trimming removed 6 bases from V and 2 bases from J; junction bases left unmatched: 14. Per the germline V gene, CDR1 is MGHRA and CDR2 is YSYEKL.

This chain links TRBV20-1 with TRBJ2-1, with a tentative D call TRBD2 (5 bases). The CDR3 is 13 residues long. Germline assignment: CDR1 DFQATT and CDR2 SNEGSKA (reference sequence). V shed 1 base and J shed 3 bases, with 7 bases lying between them. The CDR3 here is CSARVSGYNEQFF. The CDR3 DNA reads as TGCAGTGCTAGAGTCAGCGGCTACAATGAGCAGTTCTTC.

This clonotype was picked up a small number of times. The rearrangement joins TRBV28 to TRBJ1-5; TRBD1 aligns across 10 bases. This CDR3 comprises 14 residues. V gave up 5 bases and J gave up 6 bases; unmatched junction bases: 4. From germline, CDR1 is MDHEN and CDR2 SYDVKM. CDR3 in DNA: TGTGCCAGCAGTCGGACAGGGGGGTCTCAGCCCCAGCATTTT. It specifies CASSRTGGSQPQHF.

This clonotype was observed a few times. The chain is built from TRBV18 and TRBJ2-5; D gene uncertain. The CDR3 totals 12 residues. The germline V and J ends were trimmed by 0 bases and 10 bases, with 9 bases remaining between them. CDR1 and CDR2 from the germline V gene are KGHSH and LQKENI. CDR3 protein: CASSPPSISQYF. In DNA form, the CDR3 reads TGTGCCAGCTCACCACCGAGTATTAGCCAGTACTTC.

This clonotype was counted between two and nine times. The chain couples TRBV28 to TRBJ1-5; possible D gene TRBD1, 6 bases. Germline V gives CDR1 MDHEN, CDR2 SYDVKM. V lost 4 bases, J lost 16 bases, and 14 bases lay in between. This CDR3 has 11 residues. This CDR3 reads CASSSPGHLHF. CDR3 nucleotide sequence: TGTGCCAGCAGTTCTCCGGGACACTTACATTTT. Complete variable domain (other parts from reference TRBV28 and TRBJ1-5): DVKVTQSSRYLVKRTGEKVFLECVQDMDHENMFWYRQDPGLGLRLIYFSYDVKMKEKGDIPEGYSVSREKKERFSLILESASTNQTSMYLCASSSPGHLHFGDGTRLSIL.

The chain has TRBV29-1 and TRBJ1-1; D is unclear. CDR3 length: 12 amino acids. From germline, CDR1 is SQVTM and CDR2 ANQGSEA. Trimming cost V 3 bases and J 7 bases, with 12 bases left between them. CDR3 coding DNA: TGCAGCGTTGATATAGGCAATCGTGAAGCTTTCTTT. Its translation is CSVDIGNREAFF.

This clonotype was seen repeatedly, ten times or more. This chain uses TRBV7-9 with TRBJ2-7; 7 bases are a match to TRBD2. J lost 7 bases, V lost 0 bases, and 6 bases had no gene match. Germline values: CDR1 SEHNR, CDR2 FQNEAQ (reference sequence). This CDR3 comprises 14 residues. CDR3 protein: CASSLAGGIGEQYF. CDR3 nucleotide sequence: TGTGCCAGCAGCTTAGCGGGAGGGATAGGGGAGCAGTACTTC.

This clonotype showed up just a few times. The rearrangement joins TRBV19 to TRBJ1-6; 7 nucleotides agree with TRBD1. The germline gives CDR1 LNHDA, CDR2 SQIVND (reference sequence). With V trimmed by 10 bases and J by 7 bases, 4 bases remained unmatched. The CDR3 sequence is 12 residues long. The CDR3 nucleotides read TGTGCCACCCGACAGGGAAATTCACCCCTCCACTTT. As protein: CATRQGNSPLHF.

This clonotype turned up a few times. V usage is TRBV29-1 and J usage is TRBJ2-5; the D gene is possibly TRBD2 (6 bases). Germline values: CDR1 SQVTM, CDR2 ANQGSEA. Trimming cost V 4 bases and J 4 bases, with 10 bases left between them. The length of the CDR3 is 12 residues. The CDR3 loop is CSVGVGGETQYF. In DNA form, the CDR3 reads TGCAGCGTTGGGGTGGGAGGAGAGACCCAGTACTTC.